This T cell receptor beta chain was retrieved from a study of T cells in Graves' hyperthyroidism and ophthalmopathy. This clonotype was found a few times. Its specificity is unknown. TCR beta CDR3 sequences were amplified from RNA transcripts. First-round RT-PCR targeting the TCR CDR3 was performed with the HTBI primer set. A single record per CDR3 protein comes from TCRdb applying MiXCR to the multiplex PCR reads. Seen here are fewer than 650,000 distinct CDR3 sequences, 40% to 50% observed once, and the top ten hold about two fifths. Findings and limits, study-wide: Most clonotypes that expanded in the thyroid above 0.001 also showed up in blood. Before onset, ophthalmopathy was predicted by the model a median about 6.2 months earlier. Separation of ophthalmopathy from stable hyperthyroidism was achieved by a 13 V-J model.

The CDR3 runs to 13 residues. V gave up 0 bases and J gave up 7 bases, with 9 bases separating them. CDR1 LNHDA and CDR2 SQIVND come from the germline V gene (reference sequence). Exclusions: uncontrolled infection, other autoimmune disease, pregnancy, lactation. This clonotype was sampled from an adult woman with Graves' disease, either hyperthyroidism or ophthalmopathy (not recorded which). The sequencing input was peripheral blood or thyroid tissue (not recorded which). The chain combines TRBV19 with TRBJ1-1; D not certain. The CDR3 spells CASSIDLGIEAFF. CDR3 sequence (DNA): TGTGCCAGTAGTATAGATCTGGGGATTGAAGCTTTCTTT.